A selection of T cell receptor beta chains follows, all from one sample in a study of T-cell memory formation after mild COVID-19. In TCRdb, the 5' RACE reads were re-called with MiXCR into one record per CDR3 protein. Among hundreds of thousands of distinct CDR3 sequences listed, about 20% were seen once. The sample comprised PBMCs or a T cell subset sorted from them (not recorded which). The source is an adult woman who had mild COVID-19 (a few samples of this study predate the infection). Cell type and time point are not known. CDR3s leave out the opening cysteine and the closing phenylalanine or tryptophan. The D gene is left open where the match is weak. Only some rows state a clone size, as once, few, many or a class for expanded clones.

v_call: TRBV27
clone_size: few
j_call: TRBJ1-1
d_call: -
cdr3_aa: ASSLGRGSTEAF

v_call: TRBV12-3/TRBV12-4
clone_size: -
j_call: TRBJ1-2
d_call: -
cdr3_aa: ASSLTPGRSARFYGYT

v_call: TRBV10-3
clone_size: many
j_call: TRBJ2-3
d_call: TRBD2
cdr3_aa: AISAARERTDTQY

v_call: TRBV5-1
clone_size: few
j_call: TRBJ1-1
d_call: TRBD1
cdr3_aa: ASSLDLSRQGGYEAF

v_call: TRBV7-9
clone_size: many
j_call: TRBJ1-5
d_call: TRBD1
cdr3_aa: ASSRTGLNQPQH

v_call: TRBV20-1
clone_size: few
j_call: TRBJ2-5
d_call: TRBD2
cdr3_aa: SASLWREGQETQY

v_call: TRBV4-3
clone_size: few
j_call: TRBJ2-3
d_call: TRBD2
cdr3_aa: ASSLKRLAAGADTQY

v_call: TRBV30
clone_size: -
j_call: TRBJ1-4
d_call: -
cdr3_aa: AWSENEKLF

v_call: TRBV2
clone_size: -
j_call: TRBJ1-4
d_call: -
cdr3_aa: ASREQDSVATNEKLF

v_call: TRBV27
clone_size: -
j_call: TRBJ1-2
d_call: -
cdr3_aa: ASSVGGNTYT

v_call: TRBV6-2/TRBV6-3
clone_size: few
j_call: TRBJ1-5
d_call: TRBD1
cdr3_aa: ASADRKGAQPQH

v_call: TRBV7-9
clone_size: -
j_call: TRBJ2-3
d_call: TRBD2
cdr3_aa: ASSFPIAGRTDTQY

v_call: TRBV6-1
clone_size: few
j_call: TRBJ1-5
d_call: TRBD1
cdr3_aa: ASSEGPNRGVGPQH

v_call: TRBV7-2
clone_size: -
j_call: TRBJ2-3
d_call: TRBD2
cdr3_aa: ASSLVAGVALDTQY

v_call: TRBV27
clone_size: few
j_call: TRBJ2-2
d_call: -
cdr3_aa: ASRRENTGELF

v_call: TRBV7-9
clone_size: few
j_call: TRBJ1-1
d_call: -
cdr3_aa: ASSLAGGKNTEAF

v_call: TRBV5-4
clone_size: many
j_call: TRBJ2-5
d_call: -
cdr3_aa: ASRDVSRSQETQY